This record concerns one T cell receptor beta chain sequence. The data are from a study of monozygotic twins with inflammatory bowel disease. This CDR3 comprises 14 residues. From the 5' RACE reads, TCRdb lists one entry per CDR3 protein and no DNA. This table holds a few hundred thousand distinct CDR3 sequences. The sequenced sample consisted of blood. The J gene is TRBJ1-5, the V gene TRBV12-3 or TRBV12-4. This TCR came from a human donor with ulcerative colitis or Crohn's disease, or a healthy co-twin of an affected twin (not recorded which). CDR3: CASSFGIIGQPQHF.